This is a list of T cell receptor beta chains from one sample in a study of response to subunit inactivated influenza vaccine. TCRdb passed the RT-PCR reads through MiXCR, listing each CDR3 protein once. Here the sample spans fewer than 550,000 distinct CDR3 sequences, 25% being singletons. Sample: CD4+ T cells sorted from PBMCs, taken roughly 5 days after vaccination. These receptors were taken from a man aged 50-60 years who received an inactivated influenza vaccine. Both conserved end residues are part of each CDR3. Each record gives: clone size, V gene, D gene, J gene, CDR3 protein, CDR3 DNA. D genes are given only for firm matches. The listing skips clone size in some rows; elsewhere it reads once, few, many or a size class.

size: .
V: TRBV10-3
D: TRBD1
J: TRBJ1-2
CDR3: CATQPGQGVDYGYTF
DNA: TGTGCCACCCAGCCGGGACAGGGGGTGGACTATGGCTACACCTTC

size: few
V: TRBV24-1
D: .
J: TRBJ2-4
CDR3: CATSDSKTGQLQYF
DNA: TGTGCCACCAGTGATTCGAAAACCGGACAACTCCAGTACTTC

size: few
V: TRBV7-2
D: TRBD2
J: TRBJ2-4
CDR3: CASSLVAGGAKNIQYF
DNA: TGTGCCAGCAGCTTAGTTGCGGGAGGCGCCAAAAACATTCAGTACTTC

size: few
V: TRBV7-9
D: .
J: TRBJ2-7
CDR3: CASSSRTITLGEQYF
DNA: TGTGCCAGCAGCTCAAGGACAATAACTCTGGGCGAGCAGTACTTC

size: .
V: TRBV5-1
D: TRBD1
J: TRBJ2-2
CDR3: CASSLPTGVTGELFF
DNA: TGCGCCAGCAGCCTACCTACAGGGGTCACCGGGGAGCTGTTTTTT

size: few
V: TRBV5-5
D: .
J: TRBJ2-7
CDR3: CASSPFRAYEQYF
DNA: TGTGCCAGCAGCCCCTTCAGGGCCTACGAGCAGTACTTC

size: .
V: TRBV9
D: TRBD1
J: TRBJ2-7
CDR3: CASSVGTGMIYEQYF
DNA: TGTGCCAGCAGCGTAGGGACAGGGATGATCTACGAGCAGTACTTC

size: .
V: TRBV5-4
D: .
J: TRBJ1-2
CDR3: CASRSLPGTAGGGYTF
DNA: TGTGCCAGCAGGAGCCTCCCCGGGACGGCGGGTGGTGGCTACACCTTC

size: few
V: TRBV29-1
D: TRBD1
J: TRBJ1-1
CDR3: CTTGGPDTEAFF
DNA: TGCACGACAGGGGGACCTGACACTGAAGCTTTCTTT

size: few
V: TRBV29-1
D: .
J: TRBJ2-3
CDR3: CSVEGDTQYF
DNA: TGCAGCGTTGAAGGGGATACGCAGTATTTT

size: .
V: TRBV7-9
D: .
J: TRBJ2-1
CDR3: CASSLEEGAKEFF
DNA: TGTGCCAGCAGCTTAGAGGAGGGAGCGAAGGAGTTCTTC

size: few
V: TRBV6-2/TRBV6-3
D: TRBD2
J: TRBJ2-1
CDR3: CASSYSVGLASNEQFF
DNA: TGTGCCAGCAGTTACTCGGTCGGACTAGCGAGTAATGAGCAGTTCTTC

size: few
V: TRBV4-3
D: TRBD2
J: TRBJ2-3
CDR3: CASSQWTSNTQYF
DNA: TGCGCCAGCAGCCAATGGACTAGCAATACGCAGTATTTT

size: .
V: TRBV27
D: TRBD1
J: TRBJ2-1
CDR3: CASSLESQQGRNEQFF
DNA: TGTGCCAGCAGTTTAGAATCCCAACAGGGGCGCAATGAGCAGTTCTTC

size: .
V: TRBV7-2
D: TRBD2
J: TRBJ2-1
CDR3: CASSQPSGLNEQFF
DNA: TGTGCCAGCAGCCAGCCTAGCGGACTCAATGAGCAGTTCTTC

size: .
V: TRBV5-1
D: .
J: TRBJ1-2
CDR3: CASSLAFGTNYGYTF
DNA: TGCGCCAGCAGCTTGGCTTTCGGGACTAACTATGGCTACACCTTC

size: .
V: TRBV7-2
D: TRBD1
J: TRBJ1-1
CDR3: CASSDRGGSTEAFF
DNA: TGTGCCAGCAGCGACAGGGGCGGGAGCACTGAAGCTTTCTTT

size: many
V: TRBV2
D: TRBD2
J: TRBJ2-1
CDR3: CASKAGGVYEQFF
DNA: TGTGCCAGCAAGGCGGGAGGGGTATATGAGCAGTTCTTC

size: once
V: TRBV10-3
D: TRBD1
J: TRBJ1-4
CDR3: CAISESKGQMKLFF
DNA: TGTGCCATCAGTGAGTCGAAGGGACAGATGAAACTGTTTTTT

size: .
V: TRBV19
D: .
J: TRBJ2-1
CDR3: CASSISAGANNEQFF
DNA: TGTGCCAGTAGTATTTCTGCGGGGGCCAACAATGAGCAGTTCTTC

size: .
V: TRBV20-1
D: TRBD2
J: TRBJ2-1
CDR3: CSANLRLAANEQFF
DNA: TGCAGTGCTAACCTTAGACTAGCGGCCAATGAGCAGTTCTTC

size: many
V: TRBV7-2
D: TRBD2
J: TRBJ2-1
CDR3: CASSLSFGGASLNEQFF
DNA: TGTGCCAGCAGCTTAAGTTTCGGGGGGGCTAGTCTCAATGAGCAGTTCTTC

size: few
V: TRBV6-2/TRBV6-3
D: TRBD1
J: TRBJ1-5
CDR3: CASSPPSGTGNQPQHF
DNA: TGTGCCAGCAGTCCGCCTTCCGGGACAGGGAATCAGCCCCAGCATTTT

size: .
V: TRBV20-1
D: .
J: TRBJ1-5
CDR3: CSAREGGPGQPQHF
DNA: TGCAGTGCTAGAGAGGGGGGGCCGGGGCAGCCCCAGCATTTT

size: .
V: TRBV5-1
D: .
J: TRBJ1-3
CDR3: CASSLSTGSGNTIYF
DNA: TGCGCCAGCAGCTTGTCGACAGGCTCTGGAAACACCATATATTTT

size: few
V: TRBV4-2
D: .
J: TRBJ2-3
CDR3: CASSQGPITDTQYF
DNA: TGTGCCAGCAGCCAAGGACCCATCACAGATACGCAGTATTTT

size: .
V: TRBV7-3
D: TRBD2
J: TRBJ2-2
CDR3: CASSSTSGRARGTGELFF
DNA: TGTGCCAGCAGCTCCACTAGCGGGAGGGCCCGGGGCACCGGGGAGCTGTTTTTT

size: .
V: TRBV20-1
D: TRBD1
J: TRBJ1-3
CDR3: CSAPPTGYNSGNTIYF
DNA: TGCAGTGCTCCCCCGACAGGGTACAACTCTGGAAACACCATATATTTT

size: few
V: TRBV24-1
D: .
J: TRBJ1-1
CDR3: CATSDQGNTEAFF
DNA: TGTGCCACCAGTGATCAGGGGAACACTGAAGCTTTCTTT

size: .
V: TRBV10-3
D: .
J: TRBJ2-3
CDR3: CAIRDGRGTDTQYF
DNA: TGTGCCATCAGGGACGGGAGAGGGACAGATACGCAGTATTTT

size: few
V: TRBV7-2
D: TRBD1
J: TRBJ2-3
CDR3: CASSLTGDVTDTQYF
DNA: TGTGCCAGCAGCTTAACAGGGGATGTCACAGATACGCAGTATTTT

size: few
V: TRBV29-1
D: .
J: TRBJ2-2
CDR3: CSVGLSANTGELFF
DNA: TGCAGCGTTGGGCTAAGTGCGAACACCGGGGAGCTGTTTTTT

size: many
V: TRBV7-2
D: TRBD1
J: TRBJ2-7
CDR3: CASSLAQGIAYEQYF
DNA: TGTGCCAGCAGCTTAGCACAGGGGATCGCGTACGAGCAGTACTTC

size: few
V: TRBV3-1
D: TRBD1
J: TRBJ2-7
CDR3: CASSQDLMGQGSAEQYF
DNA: TGTGCCAGCAGCCAAGATTTAATGGGACAGGGGTCCGCCGAGCAGTACTTC

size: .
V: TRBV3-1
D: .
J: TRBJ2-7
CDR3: CASSQSRNEQYF
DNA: TGTGCCAGCAGCCAGTCCAGGAACGAGCAGTACTTC

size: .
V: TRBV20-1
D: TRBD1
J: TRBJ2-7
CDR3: CSAGGTGGAWEQYF
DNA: TGCAGTGCGGGCGGGACAGGGGGAGCCTGGGAGCAGTACTTC

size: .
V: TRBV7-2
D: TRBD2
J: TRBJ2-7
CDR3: CASSRAAGAEQYF
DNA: TGTGCCAGCAGCCGCGCGGCGGGAGCCGAGCAGTACTTC

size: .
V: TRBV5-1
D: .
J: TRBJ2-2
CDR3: CASRPANTGELFF
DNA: TGCGCCAGTCGGCCCGCGAACACCGGGGAGCTGTTTTTT

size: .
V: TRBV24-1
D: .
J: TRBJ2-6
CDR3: CATSDSPGLGANVLTF
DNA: TGTGCCACCAGTGATTCGCCAGGGCTCGGGGCCAACGTCCTGACTTTC

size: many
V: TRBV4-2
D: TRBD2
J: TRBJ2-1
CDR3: CASSRPGGSYNEQFF
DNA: TGTGCCAGCAGCCGACCCGGGGGGAGCTACAATGAGCAGTTCTTC

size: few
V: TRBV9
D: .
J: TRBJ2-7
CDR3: CASSRPGSDYEQYF
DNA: TGTGCCAGCAGCAGACCGGGGTCCGACTACGAGCAGTACTTC

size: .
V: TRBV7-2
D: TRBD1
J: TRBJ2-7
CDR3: CASSKRQGETYF
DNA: TGTGCCAGCAGCAAGAGACAGGGGGAGACGTACTTC

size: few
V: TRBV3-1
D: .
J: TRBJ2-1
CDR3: CASSRLAAPSSYNEQFF
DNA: TGTGCCAGCAGCCGACTTGCGGCTCCGAGCTCCTACAATGAGCAGTTCTTC